These T cell receptor beta chains were read from a single sample in a study of blood T cell repertoires in COVID-19. TCRdb's table, derived via immunoSEQ multiplex PCR, lists solely in-frame clones and lacks some. The profile covers 55,000 or so clones, with roughly 87% appearing a single time and approximately 3.7% taken by the ten largest. The specimen sequenced was peripheral blood. Source of these receptors: a man in his forties with COVID-19, enrolled during active disease. Both conserved end residues are part of each CDR3. The D gene is left open where the match is weak. Expanded clones are given a class, and other clones once, few, many or no size at all.

TRBV28	15	TRBJ1-6	-	TRBD1	TGTGCCAGCAACCCCGACAGGGAGTATAATTCACCCCTCCACTTT	CASNPDREYNSPLHF
TRBV12-3/TRBV12-4	12	TRBJ2-7	-	-	TGTGCCAGCAGTTCAGGACACTACGAGCAGTACTTC	CASSSGHYEQYF
TRBV7-8	15	TRBJ2-2	-	-	TGTGCCAGCAGCTCTAGGACAAGCTTCACCGGGGAGCTGTTTTTT	CASSSRTSFTGELFF
TRBV3-1/TRBV3-2	12	TRBJ1-2	-	TRBD1	TGTGCCAGCAGCCAATCAGACAGGGCATACACCTTC	CASSQSDRAYTF
TRBV7-9	15	TRBJ1-1	-	-	TGTGCCAGCAGCTTACTTCAGGGGATGAACACTGAAGCTTTCTTT	CASSLLQGMNTEAFF
TRBV28	15	TRBJ1-5	-	TRBD1	TGTGCCAGCAGCGCAGGGGGCATAGGCAATCAGCCCCAGCATTTT	CASSAGGIGNQPQHF
TRBV28	14	TRBJ1-2	-	TRBD1	TGTGCCAGCAGTTCACAGGGGGCCCTCTATGGCTACACCTTC	CASSSQGALYGYTF
TRBV6-5	15	TRBJ2-3	-	-	TGTGCCAGCAGTTACGACGCGGGTCGGACAGATACGCAGTATTTT	CASSYDAGRTDTQYF
TRBV7-8	16	TRBJ2-7	-	TRBD1	TGTGCCAGCAGCTTTGACTCGAGACAGGGAGTGACCGAGCAGTACTTC	CASSFDSRQGVTEQYF
TRBV18	16	TRBJ1-1	few	TRBD1	TGTGCCAGCTCACCGGGGCAGGGGGAAATTGTCGGCGGAGCTTTCTTT	CASSPGQGEIVGGAFF
TRBV10-3	14	TRBJ1-2	-	TRBD1	TGTGCCATCAGCCTCGGACAGGGCGACTATGGCTACACCTTC	CAISLGQGDYGYTF
TRBV29-1	13	TRBJ1-1	-	TRBD1	TGCACCTATTCCCAGGGGGGCGACACTGAAGCTTTCTTT	CTYSQGGDTEAFF
TRBV5-1	16	TRBJ2-1	-	-	TGCGCCAGCAGCTTGTTAGCGGTTAGCTCCTACAATGAGCAGTTCTTC	CASSLLAVSSYNEQFF
TRBV27	14	TRBJ2-1	-	-	TGTGCCAGCAGTCCACTTTCCCTCTACAATGAGCAGTTCTTC	CASSPLSLYNEQFF
TRBV14	16	TRBJ2-1	-	TRBD2	TGTGCCAGCAGCCAATTGACTAGCAGCTCCTACAATGAGCAGTTCTTC	CASSQLTSSSYNEQFF
TRBV11-3	14	TRBJ2-2	once	-	TGTGCCAGCAGCTTAGATCAGGCCACCGGGGAGCTGTTTTTT	CASSLDQATGELFF
TRBV5-1	14	TRBJ2-1	-	-	TGCGCCAGCAGCTTAACAGTTTCCTACAATGAGCAGTTCTTC	CASSLTVSYNEQFF
TRBV5-4	17	TRBJ2-7	-	TRBD2	TGTGCCAGCAGCATGAGTGGGGCTAGCGGGGCTTTATACGAGCAGTACTTC	CASSMSGASGALYEQYF
TRBV29-1	13	TRBJ2-3	-	-	TGCAGCGTCCAGGGGCGGGTCACAGATACGCAGTATTTT	CSVQGRVTDTQYF
TRBV18	14	TRBJ1-2	-	TRBD1	TGTGCCAGCTCACCGAACAGGGGCGACTATGGCTACACCTTC	CASSPNRGDYGYTF
TRBV10-3	13	TRBJ1-2	-	-	TGTGCCATCAACGATCAGACAACAGGTGGCTACACCTTC	CAINDQTTGGYTF
TRBV30	12	TRBJ1-2	-	-	TGTGCCTGGGGCCAGGTAGTATATGGCTACACCTTC	CAWGQVVYGYTF
TRBV24-1	15	TRBJ2-1	-	TRBD1	TGTGCCACCAGTCGACAGGGGTACTCCTACAATGAGCAGTTCTTC	CATSRQGYSYNEQFF
TRBV7-3	14	TRBJ2-5	-	-	TGTGCCAGCAGCTTAAAGTCAGGGGGGGAGACCCAGTACTTC	CASSLKSGGETQYF
TRBV15	14	TRBJ1-1	-	-	TGTGCCAGCCGGAGGGTTGGGAAGAACACTGAAGCTTTCTTT	CASRRVGKNTEAFF
TRBV28	13	TRBJ1-2	-	-	TGTGCCAGCAGTTTACTCAGTCTCTATGGCTACACCTTC	CASSLLSLYGYTF
TRBV20-1	8	TRBJ1-2	-	-	TGCAAAGGGGATGGCTACACCTTC	CKGDGYTF
TRBV27	14	TRBJ1-5	-	-	TGTGCCAGCAGTTTTCGGCGGTTCAATCAGCCCCAGCATTTT	CASSFRRFNQPQHF
TRBV7-2	16	TRBJ2-3	-	TRBD2	TGTGCCAGCAGCTTTAGCGGGGTGGGGGGTTCAGATACGCAGTATTTT	CASSFSGVGGSDTQYF
TRBV30	18	TRBJ1-5	-	-	TGTGCCTGGAGTGTCTCCATTGGGCTACCGCATAGCAATCAGCCCCAGCATTTT	CAWSVSIGLPHSNQPQHF
TRBV5-5	13	TRBJ2-7	-	-	TGTGCCAGCAGCCCCGAACCGGGCTACGAGCAGTACTTC	CASSPEPGYEQYF
TRBV5-5	14	TRBJ2-7	-	TRBD2	TGTGCCAGCAGCTTAACTAGCGGGAGCAACGAGCAGTACTTC	CASSLTSGSNEQYF
TRBV11-2	16	TRBJ2-1	-	TRBD2	TGTGCCAGCAGCCATCCGGGACTAGCGGGAGGCAATGAGCAGTTCTTC	CASSHPGLAGGNEQFF
TRBV12-5	15	TRBJ2-7	-	TRBD2	TGTGCTAGTGGTCCCGGGACTAGCGGAGCCTACGAGCAGTACTTC	CASGPGTSGAYEQYF
TRBV6-5	14	TRBJ1-2	-	-	TGTGCCAGCAGTTACTCGAGATGGGCTTCGGGCTACACCTTC	CASSYSRWASGYTF
TRBV10-1	14	TRBJ2-3	once	TRBD1	TGCGCCAGCAGTGACTACAGGGGCTCAGATACGCAGTATTTT	CASSDYRGSDTQYF
TRBV5-1	14	TRBJ2-1	-	TRBD2	TGCGCCAGCAGCTTGGGACTAGCCCTCAATGAGCAGTTCTTC	CASSLGLALNEQFF
TRBV4-1	14	TRBJ2-7	-	-	TGCGCCAGCAGCCATGCGAGCGGCTCCTACGAGCAGTACTTC	CASSHASGSYEQYF
TRBV10-2	12	TRBJ1-3	-	-	TGCGCCACCCAGGGTACGGGAAACACCATATATTTT	CATQGTGNTIYF
TRBV5-5	16	TRBJ2-3	-	TRBD2	TGTGCCAGCAGCTTCTTACTAGCGGGGGCCACAGATACGCAGTATTTT	CASSFLLAGATDTQYF
TRBV12-3/TRBV12-4	13	TRBJ2-7	-	TRBD1	TGTGCCAGCAGAGAGACAGGGACCTACGAGCAGTACTTC	CASRETGTYEQYF